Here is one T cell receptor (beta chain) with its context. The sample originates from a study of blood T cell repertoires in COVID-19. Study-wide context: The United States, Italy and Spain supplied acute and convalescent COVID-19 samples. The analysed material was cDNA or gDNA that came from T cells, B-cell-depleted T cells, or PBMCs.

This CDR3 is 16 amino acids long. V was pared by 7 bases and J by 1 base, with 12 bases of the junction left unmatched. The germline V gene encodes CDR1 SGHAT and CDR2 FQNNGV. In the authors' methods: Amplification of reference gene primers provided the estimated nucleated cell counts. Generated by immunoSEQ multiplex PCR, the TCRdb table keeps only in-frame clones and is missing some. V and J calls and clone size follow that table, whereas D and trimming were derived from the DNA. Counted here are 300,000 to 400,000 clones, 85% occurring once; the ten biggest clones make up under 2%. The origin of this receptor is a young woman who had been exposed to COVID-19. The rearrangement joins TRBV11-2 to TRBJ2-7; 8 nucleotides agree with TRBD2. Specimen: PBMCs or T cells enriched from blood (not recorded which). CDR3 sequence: CASTPFLAGSSYEQYF. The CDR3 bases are TGTGCCAGCACCCCCTTTTTAGCGGGGTCATCCTACGAGCAGTACTTC.